This T cell receptor (beta chain) was documented in a study of tumor and adjacent non-tumor tissue in lung cancer (dated by TCRdb to 2016 to 2019). About the full investigation: Patients with adenocarcinoma (about twelve), squamous cell carcinoma (2) and small cell lung cancer (1) were included in the cohort. In total, sequencing yielded some 130 million productive TCRbeta reads, which works out to an average of around 3.9 million reads per sample. The 15 enrolled patients, of whom approximately ten were men and 5 were women, were aged roughly 30 to 80 years and were diagnosed with TNM stage I to III disease. For each patient, one tumor sample and one normal lung sample were taken, giving roughly 30 paired specimens that underwent TCRbeta CDR3 sequencing. The study compared bulk TCRbeta repertoires between lung tumor tissue and matched distant non-tumor lung tissue from fewer than 19 lung cancer patients. Summary of the overall study and its limitations: In normal lung, the top 100 clones accounted for a significantly larger cumulative share of the repertoire than in tumor tissue. Significantly higher TCR diversity (inverse Simpson) was observed in tumor tissue than in normal lung tissue (431.37 vs 166.20, P = 0.0075, Mann-Whitney U test). Neither the sequencing platform nor unique molecular identifiers are named or mentioned anywhere in the methods. TCR diversity was significantly higher in younger patients, and higher tumor TCR diversity was associated with shorter overall and disease-free survival. Peripheral blood was not sequenced, so blood TCRbeta repertoires in these lung cancer patients were not examined. With only 15 patients in the cohort, the authors noted that larger samples and more detailed clinical data are needed.

RNA was extracted from bulk unsorted tissue and checked for quality with a NanoDrop ND-1000 and an Agilent 2100. Normal lung samples were distant non-tumor tissue taken more than 3 cm from the tumor edge. Newly diagnosed lung cancer patients without prior chemotherapy who had been admitted for thoracic surgery in China between August and November 2014 were enrolled as donors. Patients who had received previous radiotherapy or chemotherapy, or who had another concurrent cancer, were excluded from the study. Surgical tissue pieces of roughly 1-2 cm3 were preserved in RNAlater solution and stored at -80 °C until use. This clonotype was detected only a few times. Its antigen target is currently unknown. This may be a read error, as it is one base from a much larger clone. The protocol used for the library was multiplex PCR. The instrument was an Illumina HiSeq 2500. Following protocols modified from ARM-PCR, the researchers constructed TCRbeta libraries through three rounds of nested PCR with primers (Table S4). Before sequencing, PCR products of 200-500 bp were excised from the gel and purified with the QIAquick gel extraction kit. The study's own analysis went as follows. Reads were cleaned using Trimmomatic, were merged into complete CDR3 sequences using FLASH, and were assigned to V(D)J germline segments using MiTCR. VDJtools was used to compute clonal diversity as the inverse Simpson's index. In-frame sequences without a premature stop codon were defined as productive reads. Using fastp trimming at Q25 and MiXCR clonotype assembly, TCRdb reanalyzed the public sequencing data and kept in-frame beta chains. Records with the same CDR3 protein are collapsed into one entry carrying the most frequent genes and DNA. The authors' filters were not applied to this entry. For this sample the table gives about 60,000 distinct CDR3 sequences, of which around 64% were detected only once. The ten biggest clones cover roughly 35% of the sample.

The CDR3 measures 13 amino acids from cysteine to phenylalanine. Here the CDR3 DNA is all that survives: 39 bases in frame from base 1. The junction carries 7 bases between V and J, which are trimmed by 0 bases and 6 bases respectively. CDR1 and CDR2, per the germline V gene, are ENHRY and SYGVKD. The source of this sequence is a man aged 65 to 79 with non-small cell lung cancer. The specimen was distant non-tumor lung tissue. The chain is encoded by TRBV10-3 joined to TRBJ2-3; tentative D gene TRBD1, with 6 bases matching. The nucleotide sequence reads TGTGCCATCAGTGAGTCGAGGGGGGATACGCAGTATTTT. It specifies CAISESRGDTQYF.